Each of the 8 T cell receptor beta chains below was sequenced from the same sample in a study of T cell responses to AZD1222 COVID-19 vaccine. Profiling relied on immunoSEQ multiplex PCR, and the TCRdb table lists in-frame clones only, not all of them. Of 170,000 or so clones listed, about nine tenths are singletons. Here the sequenced sample was peripheral blood, taken on day 0 of AZD1222 vaccination. All receptors derive from an adult in good health.

This clone was picked up one time. The J gene is TRBJ2-2, the V gene TRBV4-1, with a tentative D call TRBD2 (5 bases). Germline CDR1 reads MGHRA; CDR2 reads YSYEKL. V gave up 0 bases and J gave up 8 bases, with 16 bases separating them. The CDR3 contains 16 residues. This CDR3 reads CASSQDLLLSGGELFF. The CDR3 bases are TGCGCCAGCAGCCAAGATCTCCTACTATCGGGGGGGGAGCTGTTTTTT.

The genes are TRBV7-2 and TRBJ2-5; the match to TRBD2 covers 9 bases. The CDR3 sequence is 17 residues long. The junction had 12 bases not matched to a gene; V was cut back by 2 bases and J by 5 bases. The germline CDR1 and CDR2 sequences are SGHTA and FQGNSA. The DNA for the CDR3 is TGTGCCAGCAGCTTACCGGCTAGCGGGGCCCCGAGGGAGACCCAGTACTTC. Protein sequence: CASSLPASGAPRETQYF.

The gene calls are TRBV6-6 and TRBJ1-2; 9 positions match TRBD1. This CDR3 has 14 amino acids. J was trimmed by 7 bases and V by 6 bases; bases with no gene match: 9. Germline-derived CDR1 and CDR2 are MNHNY and SVGAGI (reference sequence). CDR3 sequence: CASSLQGAGAGYTF. Written as DNA, the CDR3 is TGTGCCAGCAGCCTACAGGGGGCGGGGGCTGGCTACACCTTC.

The J gene is TRBJ1-2, the V gene TRBV21-1; the table's D call of TRBD1 was not tested on the DNA. TRBV21-1 is a pseudogene segment. The CDR3 has 17 amino acids. The CDR3 DNA reads TGTGCCAGCAGGAGGGGGACAGGGGGCAGAGGATACTATGGCTACACCTTC. It is translated as CASRRGTGGRGYYGYTF.

J is TRBJ1-1 and V is TRBV4-3, with 8 nucleotides matching TRBD1. J was trimmed by 0 bases and V by 0 bases; bases with no gene match: 15. This CDR3 spans 20 amino acids. Germline V gene data show CDR1 as LGHNA and CDR2 as YSLEER. This CDR3 is CASSQDDPGTGSLMNTEAFF. The CDR3 nucleotides read TGCGCCAGCAGCCAAGACGACCCCGGGACAGGCTCACTCATGAACACTGAAGCTTTCTTT.

This rearrangement joins TRBV13 to TRBJ2-3; 8 bases line up with TRBD2. The CDR3 is made up of 16 amino acids. The V and J ends lost 1 base and 5 bases, in that order; junction bases with no gene match: 8. CDR1 is PRHDT and CDR2 is FYEKMQ in the germline V gene (reference sequence). In nucleotides, the CDR3 is TGTGCCAGCAGCTTAGAAGGGCGGGGGGCCGGAGATACGCAGTATTTT. Translating gives CASSLEGRGAGDTQYF.

V gene TRBV6-5 combines with J gene TRBJ2-1, with 9 bases that match TRBD1. This CDR3 is 15 amino acids long. Per the germline V gene, CDR1 is MNHEY and CDR2 is SVGAGI. After removal of 4 bases from V and 5 bases from J, the junction contained 6 bases not matched to a gene. CDR3 region: CASSFRTGEDNEQFF. DNA for the CDR3: TGTGCCAGCAGTTTTCGGACAGGGGAGGACAATGAGCAGTTCTTC.

J is TRBJ2-7 and V is TRBV11-2, with TRBD1 matching over 8 bases. In germline, CDR1 is SGHAT, CDR2 FQNNGV. The CDR3 consists of 14 residues. V shed 5 bases, J shed 4 bases, and the junction held 7 bases outside the gene matches. Here the CDR3 DNA reads TGTGCCAGCAGCGCAGGGACAGGCTCTTACGAGCAGTACTTC. It codes for CASSAGTGSYEQYF.